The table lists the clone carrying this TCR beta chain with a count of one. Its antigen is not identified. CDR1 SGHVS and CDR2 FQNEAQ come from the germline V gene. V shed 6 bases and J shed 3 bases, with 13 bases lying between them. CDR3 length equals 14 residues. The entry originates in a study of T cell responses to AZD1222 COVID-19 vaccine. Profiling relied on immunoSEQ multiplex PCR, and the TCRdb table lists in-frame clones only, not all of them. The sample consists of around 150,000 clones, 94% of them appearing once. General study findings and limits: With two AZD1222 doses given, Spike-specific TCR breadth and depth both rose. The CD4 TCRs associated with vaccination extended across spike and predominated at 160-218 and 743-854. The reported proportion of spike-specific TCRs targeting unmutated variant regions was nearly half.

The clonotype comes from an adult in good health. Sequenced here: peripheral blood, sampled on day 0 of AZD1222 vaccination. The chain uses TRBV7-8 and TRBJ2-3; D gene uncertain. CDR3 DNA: TGTGCCAGCAGAATTACCAGACGAACAGATACGCAGTATTTT. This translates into CASRITRRTDTQYF.